The next 9 T cell receptor beta chains were all read from a single sample in a study of response to subunit inactivated influenza vaccine. TCRdb re-analysed the RT-PCR reads in MiXCR, keeping a single row per CDR3 protein. The sample lists 650,000 to 700,000 distinct CDR3 sequences; 15% to 19% were seen once. The sample was PBMCs from blood, taken about 12 days after vaccination. The receptors come from a man between 45 and 60 years old who received an inactivated influenza vaccine.

This clonotype was counted only a few times. The rearrangement links TRBV29-1 to TRBJ2-1; perhaps TRBD2 as D (5 bases). Germline V gives CDR1 SQVTM, CDR2 ANQGSEA. V lost 2 bases and J lost 13, with 15 bases in between. The CDR3 has 12 amino acids. CDR3 DNA sequence: TGCAGCGTTGAAAAGGCCAGAGGGTTTCAGTTCTTC. This sequence encodes CSVEKARGFQFF.

The V gene is TRBV12-3 or TRBV12-4, the J gene TRBJ2-2, with 9 bases identical to TRBD1. The CDR3 has 16 residues. The trim removed 2 bases at V and 4 bases at J, leaving 5 bases unmatched. CDR3 amino acids: CASSLMGTGFTGELFF. The CDR3 DNA follows: TGTGCCAGCAGTTTAATGGGGACAGGGTTCACCGGGGAGCTGTTTTTT.

The chain carries TRBV10-3 and TRBJ2-3; TRBD1 matches 7 bases. Per the germline V gene, CDR1 is ENHRY and CDR2 is SYGVKD. J lost 0 bases, V lost 5 bases, and 2 bases had no gene match. This CDR3 has 14 residues. CDR3 protein: CAISYRGSTDTQYF. As DNA, the CDR3 is TGTGCCATCAGTTACAGGGGTAGCACAGATACGCAGTATTTT.

The chain is built from TRBV20-1 and TRBJ2-7; 10 bases align to TRBD2. In germline, CDR1 is DFQATT, CDR2 SNEGSKA (reference sequence). V shed 5 bases and J 0 bases; nucleotides not matched to a gene: 4. This CDR3 is built from 14 residues. DNA of the CDR3: TGCAGTGCTTGGAGACTAGCGGGCTCCTACGAGCAGTACTTC. Translating gives CSAWRLAGSYEQYF.

Only a few counts were recorded for this clonotype. The chain combines TRBV7-2 with TRBJ2-7, with D perhaps matching TRBD2 (6 bases). Trimming took 5 bases from V and 4 from J, leaving 15 bases between them. CDR1 is SGHTA and CDR2 is FQGNSA in the germline V gene. This CDR3 has 14 residues. The CDR3 sequence is CASSRPGDAYEQYF. In DNA form, the CDR3 reads TGTGCCAGCAGCCGCCCGGGGGATGCTTACGAGCAGTACTTC.

This chain joins TRBV5-1 and TRBJ2-7; 8 bases align to TRBD2. V shed 4 bases, J shed 3 bases, and the junction held 6 bases outside the gene matches. This CDR3 comprises 14 residues. In germline, CDR1 is SGHRS, CDR2 YFSETQ. This CDR3 reads CASSLLAVNYEQYF. In DNA, the CDR3 is TGCGCCAGCAGCCTACTAGCGGTTAACTACGAGCAGTACTTC.

This chain links TRBV5-1 with TRBJ1-2, with D maybe TRBD1 (6 bases). Germline V CDR1 and CDR2: SGHRS, YFSETQ. With 0 bases removed from V and 6 bases from J, the gap between germline ends came to 18 bases. There are 16 residues in the CDR3. The CDR3 is CASSLDLSRGKDGYTF. DNA for the CDR3: TGCGCCAGCAGCTTGGACCTGAGCAGGGGTAAGGATGGCTACACCTTC.

The chain recombines TRBV15 with TRBJ1-5; D may be TRBD1 (6 bases). This CDR3 has 16 amino acids. Trimming stripped 4 bases from V and 2 bases from J, with 15 bases between. The germline gives CDR1 LNHNV, CDR2 YYDKDF (reference sequence). CDR3 loop: CATSTRGGIRNQPQHF. The CDR3, as DNA: TGTGCCACCAGCACACGAGGGGGGATTCGCAATCAGCCCCAGCATTTT.

At least ten counts were recorded for this clonotype. The rearrangement links TRBV7-2 to TRBJ2-3; no clear D. Trimming removed 6 bases at V and 3 bases at J, with 10 bases between. The germline CDR1 and CDR2 sequences are SGHTA and FQGNSA. The CDR3 runs 13 residues. CDR3 DNA: TGTGCCAGCAGGGTTGTTGGGACAGATACGCAGTATTTT. It yields the protein CASRVVGTDTQYF. Full variable domain (remainder filled in from reference TRBV7-2 and TRBJ2-3): GAGVSQSPSNKVTEKGKDVELRCDPISGHTALYWYRQSLGQGLEFLIYFQGNSAPDKSGLPSDRFSAERTGGSVSTLTIQRTQQEDSAVYLCASRVVGTDTQYFGPGTRLTVL.